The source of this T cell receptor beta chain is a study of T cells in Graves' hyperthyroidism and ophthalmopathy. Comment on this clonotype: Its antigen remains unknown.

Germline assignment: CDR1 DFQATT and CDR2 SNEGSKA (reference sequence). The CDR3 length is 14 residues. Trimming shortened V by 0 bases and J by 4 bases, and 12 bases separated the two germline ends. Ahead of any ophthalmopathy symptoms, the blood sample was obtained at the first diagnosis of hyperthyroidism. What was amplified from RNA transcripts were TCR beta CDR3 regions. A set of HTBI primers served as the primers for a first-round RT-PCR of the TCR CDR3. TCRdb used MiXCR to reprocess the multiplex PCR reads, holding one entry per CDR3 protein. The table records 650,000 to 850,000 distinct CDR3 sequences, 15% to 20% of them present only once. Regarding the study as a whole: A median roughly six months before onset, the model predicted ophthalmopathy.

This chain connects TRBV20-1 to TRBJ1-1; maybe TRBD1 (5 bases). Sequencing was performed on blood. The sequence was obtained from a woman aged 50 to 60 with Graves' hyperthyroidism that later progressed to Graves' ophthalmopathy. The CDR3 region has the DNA TGCAGTGCTAGAGATATGGGGCCGGGCACTGAAGCTTTCTTT. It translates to CSARDMGPGTEAFF.